This T cell receptor beta chain is from a study of T cells in localized non-small cell lung cancer. Whole-study results and caveats: In adjacent lung appeared a median around 55 of the top 100 tumor clones. Uninvolved adjacent lung showed peak T cell clonality, exceeding tumor.

Germline values: CDR1 MRHNA, CDR2 SNTAGT. Trimming removed 2 bases from V and 3 bases from J, with 4 bases in between. The CDR3 totals 13 residues. The table came from immunoSEQ multiplex PCR; TCRdb's copy has only in-frame clones and leaves some out. The sample shows around 34,000 clones, 93% of them seen only once. Details on this clone: No antigen is known for it.

The chain combines TRBV6-4 with TRBJ2-2; no reliable D call. The TCR comes from a female donor at least 60 years old with stage I lung adenocarcinoma. Source: peripheral blood, taken before any cancer treatment. The CDR3 DNA reads TGTGCCAGCAGTGACAGGGACACCGGGGAGCTGTTTTTT. Encoded protein: CASSDRDTGELFF.